These 8 T cell receptor beta chains were sequenced from one sample in a study of a mutant IDH1 vaccine in newly diagnosed glioma (dated by TCRdb to about 2021). Library generation was performed with the immunoSEQ multiplex PCR assay. This is the immuneACCESS table as TCRdb keeps it, with only in-frame sequences that have V and J called. A part of the clones is gone; compared with another copy, unresolved V genes explain less than half, and the rest is unexplained. This sample is represented by around 29,000 clones; roughly 90% of them were singletons. Clones ranked in the top ten supply under 4% of the sample. The antigens for these receptors are not known. The meaning of the sample's time point label: week 5, during vaccination. Every vaccine dose consisted of 300 ug of a 20-mer mutant IDH1 peptide in Montanide, administered subcutaneously together with topical imiquimod. The specimen was peripheral blood mononuclear cells (PBMCs), collected from a glioma patient whose treatment included an IDH1 peptide vaccine. These receptors originate from a woman aged 40 to 50 with glioma. Some clones in this sample may be carry-over from other donors' samples.

This chain joins TRBV19 and TRBJ2-1; TRBD1 aligns across 9 bases. The CDR3 runs to 15 residues. Germline CDR1 reads LNHDA; CDR2 reads SQIVND (reference sequence). V was pared by 7 bases and J by 3 bases, with 7 bases of the junction left unmatched. CDR3 residues: CASTPGQGLYNEQFF. The DNA for the CDR3 is TGTGCCAGTACCCCGGGACAGGGCCTCTACAATGAGCAGTTCTTC. Full variable domain (missing parts from reference TRBV19 and TRBJ2-1): DGGITQSPKYLFRKEGQNVTLSCEQNLNHDAMYWYRQDPGQGLRLIYYSQIVNDFQKGDIAEGYSVSREKKESFPLTVTSAQKNPTAFYLCASTPGQGLYNEQFFGPGTRLTVL.

The chain combines TRBV15 with TRBJ2-5; either TRBD1 or TRBD2 may supply D (5 bases each). This CDR3 comprises 12 residues. CDR1 and CDR2 from the germline V gene are LNHNV and YYDKDF (reference sequence). Trimming took off 8 bases at V and 3 bases at J, with 10 bases between the two ends. CDR3 bases: TGTGCCACCGGGACCGCAAAAGAGACCCAGTACTTC. Protein: CATGTAKETQYF.

The rearrangement joins TRBV19 to TRBJ2-2; D tentatively reads TRBD1 or TRBD2 (6 bases each). The length of the CDR3 is 14 residues. Trimming stripped 10 bases from V and 1 base from J, with 13 bases between. The germline CDR1 and CDR2 sequences are LNHDA and SQIVND (reference sequence). The DNA for the CDR3 is TGTGCCACCACGGGGGCTATGAACACCGGGGAGCTGTTTTTT. Protein product: CATTGAMNTGELFF.

J is TRBJ1-5 and V is TRBV7-2; maybe TRBD1 (6 bases). V was trimmed by 5 bases and J by 6 bases, leaving 11 bases between them. Germline CDR1 SGHTA, CDR2 FQGNSA. The CDR3 runs to 13 residues. The CDR3 region is CASSRGGSQPQHF. DNA of the CDR3: TGTGCCAGCAGCCGAGGGGGATCTCAGCCCCAGCATTTT.

CDR3 amino acids: CASCSGTAGDTQYF. DNA for the CDR3: TGCGCCAGCTGTTCCGGGACTGCGGGAGATACGCAGTATTTT. V usage is TRBV5-1 and J usage is TRBJ2-3; weak D call: TRBD2 (6 bases). The germline gives CDR1 SGHRS, CDR2 YFSETQ. V was cut by 7 bases and J by 5 bases, with 17 bases left in between. The CDR3 contains 14 residues.

The chain links TRBV4-2 to TRBJ2-3; D is unclear. The CDR3 sequence is 16 residues long. Trimming removed 1 base from V and 4 bases from J, with 15 bases in between. Germline lookup yields CDR1 LGHNA and CDR2 YNFKEQ. The DNA for the CDR3 is TGTGCCAGCAGCCAAGGAGACGTCCAGGCCCCAGATACGCAGTATTTT. It encodes CASSQGDVQAPDTQYF.

This sequence joins TRBV13 and TRBJ1-1, with D maybe TRBD1 (5 bases). The germline gives CDR1 PRHDT, CDR2 FYEKMQ (reference sequence). CDR3 size: 15 residues. V was clipped by 5 bases and J by 4 bases, with 17 bases between them. Written as DNA, the CDR3 is TGTGCCAGCAGCCCTTTACAGGCATGGATCACTGAAGCTTTCTTT. It yields the protein CASSPLQAWITEAFF.

The rearrangement links TRBV6-5 to TRBJ1-2; D is unclear. Trimming took off 7 bases at V and 3 bases at J, with 15 bases between the two ends. Germline V gene sequence: CDR1 MNHEY, CDR2 SVGAGI. The CDR3 has 14 residues. DNA of the CDR3: TGTGCCAGCACCCTCCTCGGCGGGGACTATGGCTACACCTTC. It specifies CASTLLGGDYGYTF.